This entry lists 10 T cell receptor beta chains sequenced from one sample in a study of CD8+ T cells in alopecia areata. Sample treatment: oral pan-JAK inhibitor, 5-10 mg twice daily. Following RNA extraction, reverse transcription yielded cDNA that acted as the sequencing template. The data were produced by immunoSEQ multiplex PCR, yet TCRdb's version contains in-frame clones alone and is incomplete. Among approximately 210,000 clones listed, more than 55% were seen once. The sample consisted of CD4+ T cells sorted from blood, taken at approximately week 45, from a patient treated with tofacitinib. The receptors come from a human donor with alopecia areata.

The chain combines TRBV7-8 with TRBJ2-7; 8 bases fit TRBD1. There are 13 residues in the CDR3. The ends lost 7 bases at V and 5 bases at J; junction bases unmatched: 7. Germline CDR1 SGHVS, CDR2 FQNEAQ. As DNA, the CDR3 is TGTGCCAGCACAGGACAGGGCCCAAACGAGCAGTACTTC. Translating it yields CASTGQGPNEQYF.

V and J are TRBV30 and TRBJ1-5; D is unresolved. The CDR3 covers 12 residues. Germline V gene data show CDR1 as GTSNPN and CDR2 as SVGIG (reference sequence). The CDR3 coding sequence is TGTGCGGTGGGGAGCAGAAATCAGCCCCAGCATTTT. Amino acids: CAVGSRNQPQHF.

The chain links TRBV7-2 to TRBJ2-5; D gene uncertain. Trimming took 7 bases from V and 1 from J, leaving 13 bases between them. The CDR3 loop spans 14 amino acids. Germline CDR1 and CDR2: SGHTA and FQGNSA. The CDR3 spells CASTYILGQETQYF. The CDR3, as DNA: TGTGCCAGCACCTATATCCTGGGCCAAGAGACCCAGTACTTC.

In DNA form, the CDR3 reads TGCAGCGTGAACAGGGGAGGGGAGACCCAGTACTTC. Residues: CSVNRGGETQYF. The genes are TRBV29-1 and TRBJ2-5, with D perhaps given as TRBD1 or TRBD2 (7 bases each). The CDR3 has 12 amino acids. Trimming removed 6 bases from V and 5 bases from J, with 13 bases in between. Germline V lookup: CDR1 SQVTM, CDR2 ANQGSEA.

This clone appeared a few times. The rearrangement uses TRBV11-2 and TRBJ1-1; D is perhaps TRBD1 (5 bases). The CDR3 loop spans 15 amino acids. Germline CDR1 SGHAT, CDR2 FQNNGV. Trimming took 5 bases from V and 0 from J, leaving 13 bases between them. The CDR3 is CASSTAGRVNTEAFF. In DNA form, the CDR3 reads TGTGCCAGCAGCACAGCAGGGAGAGTGAACACTGAAGCTTTCTTT. The full variable domain, in which reference TRBV11-2 and TRBJ1-1 provide the parts outside the CDR3, is EAGVAQSPRYKIIEKRQSVAFWCNPISGHATLYWYQQILGQGPKLLIQFQNNGVVDDSQLPKDRFSAERLKGVDSTLKIQPAKLEDSAVYLCASSTAGRVNTEAFFGQGTRLTVV.

The chain couples TRBV5-1 to TRBJ2-5; no clear D gene. V lost 2 bases and J lost 5, with 7 bases in between. In germline, CDR1 is SGHRS, CDR2 YFSETQ. The CDR3 has 12 residues. Written as DNA, the CDR3 is TGCGCCAGCAGCTTTGAGAGGGAGACCCAGTACTTC. This gives the protein CASSFERETQYF.

This clone appeared a few times. The V call is TRBV27, the J call TRBJ2-1, with D unclear. CDR1 and CDR2 from the germline V gene are MNHEY and SMNVEV (reference sequence). V was trimmed by 7 bases and J by 0 bases, leaving 13 bases between them. The CDR3 extends over 15 amino acids. CDR3 coding DNA: TGTGCCAGCACCCGACGGTCGAGCTCCTACAATGAGCAGTTCTTC. Translated: CASTRRSSSYNEQFF.

CDR3 nucleotides: TGTGCCAGCAGCAACAGGGATTTCGGCTCCTACAATGAGCAGTTCTTC. Translated, it gives CASSNRDFGSYNEQFF. The J gene is TRBJ2-1, the V gene TRBV11-3; D possibly corresponds to TRBD1 (6 bases). V was cut by 5 bases and J by 0 bases, with 14 bases left in between. The CDR3 runs 16 residues. Germline CDR1 SGHNT, CDR2 YENEEA.

The genes are TRBV6-6 and TRBJ1-1; D gene ambiguous. The CDR3 contains 12 residues. Germline V CDR1 and CDR2: MNHNY, SVGAGI (reference sequence). Trimming cost V 10 bases and J 1 base, with 10 bases left between them. The CDR3 here is CATSAGNTEAFF. The DNA of the CDR3 is TGTGCCACCTCGGCCGGGAACACTGAAGCTTTCTTT.

This clone was recorded a few times. V gene TRBV15 combines with J gene TRBJ2-3; D unclear. The CDR3 covers 13 residues. CDR1 and CDR2 (germline): LNHNV, YYDKDF (reference sequence). V dropped 5 bases and J dropped 4 bases, with 10 bases sitting between them. The CDR3 coding sequence is TGTGCCACCAGCTCTAGGGCCGCAGATACGCAGTATTTT. Encoded protein: CATSSRAADTQYF.